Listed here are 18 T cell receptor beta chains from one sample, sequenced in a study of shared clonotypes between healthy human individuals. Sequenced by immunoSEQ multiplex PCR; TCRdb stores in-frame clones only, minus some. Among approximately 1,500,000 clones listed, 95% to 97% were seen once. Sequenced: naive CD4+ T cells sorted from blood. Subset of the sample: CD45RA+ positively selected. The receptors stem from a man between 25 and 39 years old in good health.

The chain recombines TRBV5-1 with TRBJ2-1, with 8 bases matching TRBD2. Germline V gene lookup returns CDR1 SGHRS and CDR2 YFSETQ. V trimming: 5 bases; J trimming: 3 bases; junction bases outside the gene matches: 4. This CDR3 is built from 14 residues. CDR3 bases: TGCGCCAGCAGGACTAGCGCCTACTACAATGAGCAGTTCTTC. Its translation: CASRTSAYYNEQFF.

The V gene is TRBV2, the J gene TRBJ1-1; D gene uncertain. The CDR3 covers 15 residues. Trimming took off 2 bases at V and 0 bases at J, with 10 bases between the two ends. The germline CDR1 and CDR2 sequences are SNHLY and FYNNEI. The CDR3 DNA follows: TGTGCCAGCAGTGAATCGAGGATCCTGAACACTGAAGCTTTCTTT. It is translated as CASSESRILNTEAFF.

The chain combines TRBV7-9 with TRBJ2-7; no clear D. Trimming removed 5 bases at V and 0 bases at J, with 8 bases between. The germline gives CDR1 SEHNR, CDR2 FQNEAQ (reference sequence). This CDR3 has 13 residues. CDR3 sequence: CASSKGPSYEQYF. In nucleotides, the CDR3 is TGTGCCAGCAGCAAGGGCCCCTCCTACGAGCAGTACTTC.

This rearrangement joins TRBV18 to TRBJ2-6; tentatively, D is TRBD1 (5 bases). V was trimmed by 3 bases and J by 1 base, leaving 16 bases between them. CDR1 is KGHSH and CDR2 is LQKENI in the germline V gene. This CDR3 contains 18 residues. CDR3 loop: CASSPRVRPTSGANVLTF. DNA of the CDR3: TGTGCCAGCTCACCCAGGGTCAGGCCTACGTCTGGGGCCAACGTCCTGACTTTC. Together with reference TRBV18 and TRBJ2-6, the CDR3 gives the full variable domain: NAGVMQNPRHLVRRRGQEARLRCSPMKGHSHVYWYRQLPEEGLKFMVYLQKENIIDESGMPKERFSAEFPKEGPSILRIQQVVRGDSAAYFCASSPRVRPTSGANVLTFGAGSRLTVL.

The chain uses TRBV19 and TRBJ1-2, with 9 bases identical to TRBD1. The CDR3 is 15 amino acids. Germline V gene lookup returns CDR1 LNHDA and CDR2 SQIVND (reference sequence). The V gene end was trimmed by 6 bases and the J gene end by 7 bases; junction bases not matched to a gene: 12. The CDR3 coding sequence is TGTGCCAGTAGCCCCGGGGGTACAGGGGGCTCTGGCTACACCTTC. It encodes CASSPGGTGGSGYTF.

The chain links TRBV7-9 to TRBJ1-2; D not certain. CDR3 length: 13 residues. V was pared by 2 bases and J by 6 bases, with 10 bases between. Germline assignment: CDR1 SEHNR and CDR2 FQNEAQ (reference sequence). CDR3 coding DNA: TGTGCCAGCAGCTTACCGGCAGGAGATGGCTACACCTTC. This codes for CASSLPAGDGYTF. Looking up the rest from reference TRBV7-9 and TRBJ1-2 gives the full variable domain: DTGVSQNPRHKITKRGQNVTFRCDPISEHNRLYWYRQTLGQGPEFLTYFQNEAQLEKSRLLSDRFSAERPKGSFSTLEIQRTEQGDSAMYLCASSLPAGDGYTFGSGTRLTVV.

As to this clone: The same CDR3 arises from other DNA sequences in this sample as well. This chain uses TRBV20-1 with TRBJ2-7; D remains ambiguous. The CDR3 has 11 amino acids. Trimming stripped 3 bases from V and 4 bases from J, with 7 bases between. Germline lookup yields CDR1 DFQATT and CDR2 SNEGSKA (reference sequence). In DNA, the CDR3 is TGCAGTGCTAGGGAGTCTTACGAGCAGTACTTC. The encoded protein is CSARESYEQYF.

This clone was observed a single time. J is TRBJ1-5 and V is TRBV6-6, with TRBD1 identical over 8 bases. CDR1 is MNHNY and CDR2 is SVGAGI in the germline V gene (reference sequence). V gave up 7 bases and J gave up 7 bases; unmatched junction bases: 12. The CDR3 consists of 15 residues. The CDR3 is CASTVDREGRQPQHF. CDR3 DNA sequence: TGTGCCAGCACTGTGGACAGGGAAGGACGACAGCCCCAGCATTTT.

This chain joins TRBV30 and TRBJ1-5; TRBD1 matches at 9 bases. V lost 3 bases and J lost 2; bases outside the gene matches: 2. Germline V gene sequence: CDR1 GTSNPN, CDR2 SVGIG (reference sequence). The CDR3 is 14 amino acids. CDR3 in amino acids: CAWRGQGGNQPQHF. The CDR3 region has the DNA TGTGCCTGGAGGGGACAGGGAGGCAATCAGCCCCAGCATTTT.

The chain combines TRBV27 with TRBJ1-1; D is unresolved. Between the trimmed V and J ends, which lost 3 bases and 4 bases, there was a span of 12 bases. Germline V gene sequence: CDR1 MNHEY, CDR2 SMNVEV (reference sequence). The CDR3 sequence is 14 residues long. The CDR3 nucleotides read TGTGCCAGCAGTTTGGACGGGAAGATCACTGAAGCTTTCTTT. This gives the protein CASSLDGKITEAFF.

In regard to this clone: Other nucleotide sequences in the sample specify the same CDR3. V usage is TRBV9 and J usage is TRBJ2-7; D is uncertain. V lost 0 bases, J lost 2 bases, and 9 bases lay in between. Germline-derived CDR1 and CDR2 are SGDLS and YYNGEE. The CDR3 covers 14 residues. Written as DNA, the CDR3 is TGTGCCAGCAGCGTAGCTGGGGAAACCTACGAGCAGTACTTC. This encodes CASSVAGETYEQYF.

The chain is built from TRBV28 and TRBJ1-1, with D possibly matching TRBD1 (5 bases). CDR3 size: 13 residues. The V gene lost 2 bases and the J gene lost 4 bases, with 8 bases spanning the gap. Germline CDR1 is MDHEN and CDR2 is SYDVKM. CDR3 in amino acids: CASSLKGITEAFF. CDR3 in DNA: TGTGCCAGCAGTTTAAAGGGGATCACTGAAGCTTTCTTT.

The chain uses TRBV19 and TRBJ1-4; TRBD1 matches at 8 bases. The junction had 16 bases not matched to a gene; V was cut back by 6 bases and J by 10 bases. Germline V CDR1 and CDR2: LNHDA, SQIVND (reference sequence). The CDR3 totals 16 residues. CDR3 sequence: CASSNLRGRGLGKLFF. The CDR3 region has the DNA TGTGCCAGTAGCAATCTCAGGGGGCGCGGGCTTGGAAAACTGTTTTTT.

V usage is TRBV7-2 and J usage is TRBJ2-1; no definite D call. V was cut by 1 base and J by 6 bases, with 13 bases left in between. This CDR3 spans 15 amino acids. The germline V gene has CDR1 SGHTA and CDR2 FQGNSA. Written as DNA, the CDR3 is TGTGCCAGCAGCTTAGTCGTGTTGGATTCCAATGAGCAGTTCTTC. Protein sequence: CASSLVVLDSNEQFF.

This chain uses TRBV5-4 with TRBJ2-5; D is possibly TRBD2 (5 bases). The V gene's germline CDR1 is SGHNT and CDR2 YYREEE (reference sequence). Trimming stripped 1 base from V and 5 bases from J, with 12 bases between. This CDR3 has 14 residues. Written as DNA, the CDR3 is TGTGCCAGCAGCTTGTTCTCTAGCCGGGAGACCCAGTACTTC. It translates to CASSLFSSRETQYF.

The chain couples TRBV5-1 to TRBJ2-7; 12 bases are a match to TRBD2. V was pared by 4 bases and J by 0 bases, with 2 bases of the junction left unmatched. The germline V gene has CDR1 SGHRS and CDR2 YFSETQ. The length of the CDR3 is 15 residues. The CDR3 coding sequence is TGCGCCAGCAGCACTAGCGGGAGGAGCTCCTACGAGCAGTACTTC. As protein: CASSTSGRSSYEQYF.

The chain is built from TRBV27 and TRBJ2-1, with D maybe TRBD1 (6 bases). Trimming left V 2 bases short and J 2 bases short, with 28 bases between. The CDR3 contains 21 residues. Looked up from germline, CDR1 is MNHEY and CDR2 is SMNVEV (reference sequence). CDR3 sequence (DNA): TGTGCCAGCAGTTTAAGGGTTGGGCAGGGGACCGCCCGGAGCCCCTACAATGAGCAGTTCTTC. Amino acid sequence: CASSLRVGQGTARSPYNEQFF.

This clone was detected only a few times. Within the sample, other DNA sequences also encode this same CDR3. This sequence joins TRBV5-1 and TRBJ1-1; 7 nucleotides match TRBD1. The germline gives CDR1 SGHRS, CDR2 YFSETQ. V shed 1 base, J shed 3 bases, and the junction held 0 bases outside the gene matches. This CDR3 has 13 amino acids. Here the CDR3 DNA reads TGCGCCAGCAGCTTGACAGGGGACACTGAAGCTTTCTTT. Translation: CASSLTGDTEAFF.